This TCR beta chain was documented in a study of human T cells and chemical hapten exposure. This clonotype occurred many times. Antigen unknown. This sample's time point: patch test 2, 6 weeks after DPC sensitization. The treatment here: therapeutic diphenylcyclopropenone sensitization with weekly scalp DPC. Trimming took off 6 bases at V and 1 base at J, with 14 bases between the two ends. This CDR3 is built from 15 residues. Study-wide findings and caveats: There was no change with DPC sensitization in TCRs above 1 in 1000 frequency.

TCRdb fed the RACE reads into MiXCR, producing one record per CDR3 protein. Found here are 330,000 or so distinct CDR3 sequences, 6% to 7% of them singletons; the top ten hold over 5.5%. V and J are TRBV12-3 or TRBV12-4 and TRBJ2-3; possibly TRBD1 or TRBD2 for D (6 bases each). Sequencing used whole blood, obtained in connection with sensitization to the hapten diphenylcyclopropenone (DPC). This TCR was sampled from a young woman with alopecia areata. Some clones in this sample may be carry-over from other donors' samples. CDR3 DNA: TGTGCCAGCAGCCCAGGGGCTAGCGGCACAGATACGCAGTATTTT. This encodes CASSPGASGTDTQYF.